What follows are 21 T cell receptor beta chains derived from one specimen sequenced in a study of technical replicates of blood from a few donors. The assay was immunoSEQ multiplex PCR, and TCRdb's table has in-frame clones only and misses some. The profile shows around 76,000 clones, less than 99% of them singletons. The sequenced sample consisted of T cells isolated from PBMCs. Receptor source: a human donor in good health.

This clone was seen a single time. This chain connects TRBV29-1 to TRBJ1-2; D may be TRBD1 (6 bases). The V gene's germline CDR1 is SQVTM and CDR2 ANQGSEA. The CDR3 covers 18 residues. V was cut by 1 base and J by 2 bases, with 23 bases left in between. CDR3 sequence reads: CSVEALSAFSQGNYGYTF. In DNA, the CDR3 is TGCAGCGTTGAAGCCCTCAGCGCCTTTTCGCAGGGGAACTATGGCTACACCTTC.

The chain links TRBV6-6 to TRBJ2-7; TRBD2 might be the D (7 bases). V was shortened by 7 bases and J by 5 bases, with 18 bases between the two germline ends. Germline CDR1 MNHNY, CDR2 SVGAGI (reference sequence). There are 14 residues in the CDR3. CDR3 in DNA: TGTGCCAGCATAGGGGGGGGAGGTACTAACGAGCAGTACTTC. It encodes CASIGGGGTNEQYF.

As to this clone: At one boundary the junction diverges from the germline segment, which might be a read error. The genes are TRBV29-1 and TRBJ2-1; 14 bases line up with TRBD2. The CDR3 length is 14 residues. Germline CDR1 is SQVTM and CDR2 is ANQGSEA. CDR3 sequence reads: CSVEDEGTSGRVVF. CDR3 sequence (DNA): TGCAGCGTTGAAGATGAAGGGACTAGCGGGAGAGTCGTCTTC.

The chain couples TRBV19 to TRBJ2-1; TRBD2 aligns across 14 bases. The CDR3 has 17 residues. Trimming took 6 bases from V and 6 from J; bases not matched to a gene: 10. CDR1 LNHDA and CDR2 SQIVND come from the germline V gene (reference sequence). In DNA, the CDR3 is TGTGCCAGTAGCCCGAGACTAGCGGGAGGGCGGGGCAATGAGCAGTTCTTC. Its protein product is CASSPRLAGGRGNEQFF.

The rearrangement uses TRBV5-6 and TRBJ1-5; 9 nucleotides match TRBD1. The length of the CDR3 is 19 residues. The germline V gene encodes CDR1 SGHDT and CDR2 YYEEEE. Trimming cost V 2 bases and J 4 bases; bases outside gene matches: 16. The CDR3 DNA follows: TGTGCCAGCAGCTTATCCGCCTGGACAGGGGAAGTACGGAATCAGCCCCAGCATTTT. Translated, it gives CASSLSAWTGEVRNQPQHF. The complete variable domain, with remaining parts taken from reference TRBV5-6 and TRBJ1-5, reads DAGVTQSPTHLIKTRGQQVTLRCSPKSGHDTVSWYQQALGQGPQFIFQYYEEEERQRGNFPDRFSGHQFPNYSSELNVNALLLGDSALYLCASSLSAWTGEVRNQPQHFGDGTRLSIL.

The genes are TRBV28 and TRBJ2-2; weak D call: TRBD1 (6 bases). CDR3 size: 17 residues. Trimming stripped 5 bases from V and 5 bases from J, with 21 bases between. Germline CDR1 MDHEN, CDR2 SYDVKM. The CDR3 sequence is CASSIPGQLFNTGELFF. As DNA, the CDR3 is TGTGCCAGCAGTATCCCCGGACAGCTTTTTAATACCGGGGAGCTGTTTTTT.

V is TRBV7-6 and J is TRBJ1-4; TRBD1 matches 9 bases. The CDR3 runs 14 residues. The trim removed 6 bases at V and 6 bases at J, leaving 5 bases unmatched. Germline CDR1 SGHVS, CDR2 FNYEAQ. CDR3 DNA sequence: TGTGCCAGCAGGACCGGGACAGGGTATGAAAAACTGTTTTTT. It translates to CASRTGTGYEKLFF.

The V and J genes are TRBV5-4 and TRBJ1-2; 7 bases agree with TRBD1. In germline, CDR1 is SGHNT, CDR2 YYREEE (reference sequence). Trimming cost V 4 bases and J 3 bases; bases outside gene matches: 3. This CDR3 spans 13 amino acids. The CDR3 is CASSVDRHYGYTF. The CDR3 nucleotides read TGTGCCAGCAGCGTGGACAGGCACTATGGCTACACCTTC.

The genes are TRBV5-6 and TRBJ2-5; TRBD1 matches 10 bases. The CDR3 runs 15 residues. The ends lost 3 bases at V and 4 bases at J; junction bases unmatched: 6. Germline-derived CDR1 and CDR2 are SGHDT and YYEEEE. Here the CDR3 reads CASSSGTGASETQYF. CDR3 coding DNA: TGTGCCAGCAGCTCCGGGACAGGGGCCTCAGAGACCCAGTACTTC.

The J gene is TRBJ1-2, the V gene TRBV28; a weak D match, TRBD1 (6 bases). Trimming took off 6 bases at V and 4 bases at J, with 18 bases between the two ends. CDR1 MDHEN and CDR2 SYDVKM come from the germline V gene. This CDR3 is built from 15 residues. CDR3 bases: TGTGCCAGCAGAGAACCAGGGGTGGGGTTCTATGGCTACACCTTC. Residues: CASREPGVGFYGYTF.

The gene calls are TRBV15 and TRBJ2-1, with D possibly matching TRBD1 (6 bases). Trimming took off 0 bases at V and 0 bases at J, with 9 bases between the two ends. CDR1 LNHNV and CDR2 YYDKDF come from the germline V gene (reference sequence). This CDR3 contains 16 residues. CDR3 nucleotides: TGTGCCACCAGCAGAGAGGTGGACAGCTCCTACAATGAGCAGTTCTTC. It is translated as CATSREVDSSYNEQFF.

This clone occurred once. The V call is TRBV7-3, the J call TRBJ2-3; possible D gene TRBD2, 6 bases. Germline CDR1 SGHTA, CDR2 FQGTGA. V was pared by 4 bases and J by 2 bases, with 10 bases between. The CDR3 covers 14 residues. The CDR3 nucleotides read TGTGCCAGCAGCTGGGGACTTAACACAGATACGCAGTATTTT. This gives the protein CASSWGLNTDTQYF.

The rearrangement links TRBV29-1 to TRBJ2-7; 9 bases map to TRBD2. The CDR3 length is 15 residues. The trim removed 4 bases at V and 4 bases at J, leaving 11 bases unmatched. Germline V gene sequence: CDR1 SQVTM, CDR2 ANQGSEA. CDR3 DNA sequence: TGCAGCGTTGGGGGTTTAGCGGGAGCCCTATACGAGCAGTACTTC. Amino acid sequence: CSVGGLAGALYEQYF.

The J gene is TRBJ1-1, the V gene TRBV27; the D is unclear. With 2 bases removed from V and 5 bases from J, the gap between germline ends came to 12 bases. CDR3 length equals 14 residues. Germline values: CDR1 MNHEY, CDR2 SMNVEV (reference sequence). The CDR3, as DNA: TGTGCCAGCAGTTTAATAGGCGGAGGGACTGAAGCTTTCTTT. Encoded protein: CASSLIGGGTEAFF.

The chain combines TRBV7-9 with TRBJ1-4, with TRBD1 matching over 8 bases. CDR1 is SEHNR, CDR2 FQNEAQ, per germline (reference sequence). This CDR3 is 17 amino acids long. V shed 2 bases and J 3 bases; nucleotides not matched to a gene: 8. CDR3 nucleotides: TGTGCCAGCAGCTTATGGCAGGGGGCAGCCGCTAATGAAAAACTGTTTTTT. Translated, it gives CASSLWQGAAANEKLFF.

V usage is TRBV29-1 and J usage is TRBJ2-1, with D unclear. Germline lookup yields CDR1 SQVTM and CDR2 ANQGSEA. V gave up 4 bases and J gave up 8 bases, with 15 bases separating them. This CDR3 spans 13 amino acids. This chain's CDR3 is CSVAFLSSHEQFF. Here the CDR3 DNA reads TGCAGCGTTGCTTTTCTCAGTTCCCATGAGCAGTTCTTC.

CDR3 nucleotides: TGTGCCAGCAGCCACCCCCAAGGGACAGGGGACACAGATACGCAGTATTTT. Residues: CASSHPQGTGDTDTQYF. This sequence joins TRBV4-2 and TRBJ2-3, with 10 nucleotides matching TRBD1. With V trimmed by 3 bases and J by 2 bases, 8 bases remained unmatched. The CDR3 is made up of 17 amino acids. Germline V gene data show CDR1 as LGHNA and CDR2 as YNFKEQ.

This chain connects TRBV18 to TRBJ2-3; D is perhaps TRBD2 (5 bases). CDR1 is KGHSH and CDR2 is LQKENI in the germline V gene. Trimming left V 3 bases short and J 3 bases short, with 7 bases between. This CDR3 region has 13 residues. The CDR3 reads CASSPSGTDTQYF. The CDR3 DNA reads TGTGCCAGCTCACCCTCGGGGACAGATACGCAGTATTTT.

The chain links TRBV6-5 to TRBJ2-2; tentatively, D is TRBD2 (5 bases). CDR3 length: 12 residues. Germline CDR1 and CDR2: MNHEY and SVGAGI. With 6 bases removed from V and 6 bases from J, the gap between germline ends came to 8 bases. CDR3 protein: CASSRESGELFF. Written as DNA, the CDR3 is TGTGCCAGCAGCCGGGAATCCGGGGAGCTGTTTTTT.

In DNA, the CDR3 is TGTGCCACCAGCAGAGGGGACTCTCTCACTGGAAACACCATATATTTT. It translates to CATSRGDSLTGNTIYF. J is TRBJ1-3 and V is TRBV15; D is perhaps TRBD1 (5 bases). Trimming cost V 1 base and J 2 bases, with 12 bases left between them. Germline V gene sequence: CDR1 LNHNV, CDR2 YYDKDF (reference sequence). The CDR3 covers 16 residues.

The rearrangement uses TRBV5-4 and TRBJ1-1; D ambiguous. V gave up 0 bases and J gave up 4 bases, with 7 bases separating them. From germline, CDR1 is SGHNT and CDR2 YYREEE (reference sequence). The CDR3 runs 13 residues. CDR3 coding DNA: TGTGCCAGCAGCTTGGGGGAGCGCACTGAAGCTTTCTTT. Translated, it gives CASSLGERTEAFF. Full variable domain (rest looked up from reference TRBV5-4 and TRBJ1-1): ETGVTQSPTHLIKTRGQQVTLRCSSQSGHNTVSWYQQALGQGPQFIFQYYREEENGRGNFPPRFSGLQFPNYSSELNVNALELDDSALYLCASSLGERTEAFFGQGTRLTVV.